This T cell receptor (beta chain) was retrieved from a study of cytomegalovirus exposure and HLA in healthy donors. Overall study findings and caveats: Cytomegalovirus-associated status was assigned to more than 150 TCR beta chains. Reportedly, a later analysis found an Asian-associated ancestry cluster had fewer N-insertions than the approximately 670-donor mean. TCR beta sequences numbering fewer than 20,000 were associated with HLA alleles at 0.05 false discovery rate in a later analysis.

The primer mix had 60 Vbeta and 13 Jbeta primers. TCRdb's copy holds only in-frame clones and misses some; the assay was immunoSEQ multiplex PCR. Altogether around 150,000 clones are present, less than 65% being singletons, with the ten largest covering about 2.9%. The donors comprised healthy bone marrow donors. V was trimmed by 8 bases and J by 2 bases, leaving 12 bases between them. This CDR3 spans 13 amino acids. Germline CDR1 is ENHRY and CDR2 is SYGVKD. This clone was seen more than once but under ten times. Its antigen remains unknown. This chain uses TRBV10-3 with TRBJ2-5; D is perhaps TRBD2 (5 bases). Sequencing was done on a sample of PBMCs. The sequence was obtained from a woman aged 25 to 39 in good health and CMV-seropositive. In DNA form, the CDR3 reads TGTGCCATCCGAGGACTGCTACAAGAGACCCAGTACTTC. Translation: CAIRGLLQETQYF.